The subject of this entry is one TCR beta chain. This record belongs to a study of blood T cell repertoires in COVID-19. In the study overall: T cells, B-cell-depleted T cells, or PBMCs provided the cDNA or gDNA that served as material.

Assay: immunoSEQ multiplex PCR; the TCRdb copy retains only in-frame clones and omits some. The table shows about 270,000 clones, with 89% occurring only once. V trimming: 6 bases; J trimming: 5 bases; junction bases outside the gene matches: 5. The CDR3 sequence is 13 residues long. Sequenced: peripheral blood. V usage is TRBV12-3 or TRBV12-4 and J usage is TRBJ2-3; 7 bases align to TRBD2. The TCR originated in a man aged 45 to 65 with acute or convalescent COVID-19. CDR3 sequence reads: CASRGTTGDTQYF. For the CDR3, the DNA is TGTGCCAGCAGAGGGACTACCGGAGATACGCAGTATTTT.